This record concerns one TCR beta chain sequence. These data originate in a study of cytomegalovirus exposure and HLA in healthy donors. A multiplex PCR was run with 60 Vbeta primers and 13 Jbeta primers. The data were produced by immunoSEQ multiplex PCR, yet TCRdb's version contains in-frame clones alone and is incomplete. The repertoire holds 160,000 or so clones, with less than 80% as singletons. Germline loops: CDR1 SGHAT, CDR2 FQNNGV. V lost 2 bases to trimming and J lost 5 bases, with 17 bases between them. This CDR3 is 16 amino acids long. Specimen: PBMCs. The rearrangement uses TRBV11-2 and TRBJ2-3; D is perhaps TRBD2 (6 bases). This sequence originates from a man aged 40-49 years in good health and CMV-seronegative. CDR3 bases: TGTGCCAGCAGCTTATTCTCGCGGGGCGGGGTAGATACGCAGTATTTT. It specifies CASSLFSRGGVDTQYF. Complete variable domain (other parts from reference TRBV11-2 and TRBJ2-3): EAGVAQSPRYKIIEKRQSVAFWCNPISGHATLYWYQQILGQGPKLLIQFQNNGVVDDSQLPKDRFSAERLKGVDSTLKIQPAKLEDSAVYLCASSLFSRGGVDTQYFGPGTRLTVL.